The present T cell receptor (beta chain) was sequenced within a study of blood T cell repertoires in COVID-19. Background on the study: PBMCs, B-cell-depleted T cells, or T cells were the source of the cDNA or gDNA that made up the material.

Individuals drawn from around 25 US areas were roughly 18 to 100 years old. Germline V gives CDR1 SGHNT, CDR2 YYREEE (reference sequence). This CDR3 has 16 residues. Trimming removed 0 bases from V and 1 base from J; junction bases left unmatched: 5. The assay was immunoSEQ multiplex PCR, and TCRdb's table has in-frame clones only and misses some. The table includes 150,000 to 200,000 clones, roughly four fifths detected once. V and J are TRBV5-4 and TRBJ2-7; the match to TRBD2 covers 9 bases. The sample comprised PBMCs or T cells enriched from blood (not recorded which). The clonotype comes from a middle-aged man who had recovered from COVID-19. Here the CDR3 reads CASSLGGTSRSYEQYF. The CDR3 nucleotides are TGTGCCAGCAGCTTGGGGGGGACTAGCCGTTCCTACGAGCAGTACTTC.